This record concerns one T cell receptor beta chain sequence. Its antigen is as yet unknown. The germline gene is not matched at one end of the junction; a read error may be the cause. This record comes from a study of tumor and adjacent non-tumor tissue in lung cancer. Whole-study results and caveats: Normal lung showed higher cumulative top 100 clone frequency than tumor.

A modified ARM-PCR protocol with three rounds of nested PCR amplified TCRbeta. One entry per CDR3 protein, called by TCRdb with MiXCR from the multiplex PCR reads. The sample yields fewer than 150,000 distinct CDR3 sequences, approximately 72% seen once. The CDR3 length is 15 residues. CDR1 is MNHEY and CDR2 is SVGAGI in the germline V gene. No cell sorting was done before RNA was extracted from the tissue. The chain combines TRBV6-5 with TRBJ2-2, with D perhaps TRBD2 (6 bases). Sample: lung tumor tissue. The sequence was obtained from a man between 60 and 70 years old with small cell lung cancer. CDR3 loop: CPSSSHGRWTGKLFF. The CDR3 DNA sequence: TGTCCCAGCAGTTCCCACGGGAGATGGACGGGGAAGCTGTTTTTT.